The source of this T cell receptor (beta chain) is a study of blood T cell repertoires in COVID-19. The overall study: Both acute and convalescent COVID-19 samples were obtained from the United States, Italy and Spain. Sample material is recorded as cDNA or gDNA derived from T cells, B-cell-depleted T cells, or PBMCs.

In the study's own analysis: Amplified reference gene primers provided the basis for estimating nucleated cell counts. TCRdb's copy holds only in-frame clones and misses some; the assay was immunoSEQ multiplex PCR. V and J calls and clone size are copied from that table; D and trimming were computed from the DNA. The sample has 250,000 to 300,000 clones, roughly nine tenths seen once; the top ten hold 0.94%. CDR3 length equals 13 residues. Germline values: CDR1 LGHNA, CDR2 YNFKEQ. The junction had 2 bases not matched to a gene; V was cut back by 3 bases and J by 3 bases. This clone appeared a single time.

What was sequenced was peripheral blood. The chain couples TRBV4-2 to TRBJ2-7; 7 bases agree with TRBD1. The clonotype originates from a woman aged 40 to 50 who had recovered from COVID-19. CDR3 sequence reads: CASSQRQGYEQYF. CDR3 nucleotide sequence: TGTGCCAGCAGCCAGAGACAGGGCTACGAGCAGTACTTC.